This T cell receptor (beta chain) was sequenced in a study of shared T cell receptors in the human thymus. The method was immunoSEQ multiplex PCR; TCRdb's version includes in-frame clones alone and lacks a portion of them. The sample has about 660,000 clones, roughly 90% seen once. This clone was detected only once. Per germline, CDR1 MNHNS and CDR2 SASEGT. V gave up 2 bases and J gave up 7 bases; unmatched junction bases: 8. This CDR3 region has 15 residues. These same records also appear under a second study, on human thymus T cells. That paper adds: The source of the thymus tissue was resections taken during corrective heart surgery. V and J gene usage appeared biased in thymic and blood repertoires. What related research reported was that thymic repertoires overlapped highly among unrelated individuals.

The specimen was thymocytes. The TCR originated in a boy less than two years old with a congenital heart defect. The V and J genes are TRBV6-1 and TRBJ2-7; TRBD1 matches at 10 bases. In DNA, the CDR3 is TGTGCCAGCAGTGAAACACCCGGGACAGGGGCTGAGCAGTACTTC. Translated: CASSETPGTGAEQYF.